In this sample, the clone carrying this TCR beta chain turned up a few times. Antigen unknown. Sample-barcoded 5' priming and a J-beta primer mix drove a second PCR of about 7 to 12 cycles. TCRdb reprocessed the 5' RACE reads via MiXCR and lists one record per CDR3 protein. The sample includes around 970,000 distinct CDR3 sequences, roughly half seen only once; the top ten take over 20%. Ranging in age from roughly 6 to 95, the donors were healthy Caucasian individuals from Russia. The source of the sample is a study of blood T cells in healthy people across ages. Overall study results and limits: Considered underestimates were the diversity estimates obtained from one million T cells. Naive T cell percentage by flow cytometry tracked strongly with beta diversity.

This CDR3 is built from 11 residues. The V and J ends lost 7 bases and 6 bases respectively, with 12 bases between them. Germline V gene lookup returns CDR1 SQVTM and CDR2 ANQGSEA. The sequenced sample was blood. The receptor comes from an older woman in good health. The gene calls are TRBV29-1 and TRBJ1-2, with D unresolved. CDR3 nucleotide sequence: TGCAGCGGAAGACGGGAAAATGGCTACACCTTC. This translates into CSGRRENGYTF. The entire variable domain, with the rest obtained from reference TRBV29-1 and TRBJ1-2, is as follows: SAVISQKPSRDICQRGTSLTIQCQVDSQVTMMFWYRQQPGQSLTLIATANQGSEATYESGFVIDKFPISRPNLTFSTLTVSNMSPEDSSIYLCSGRRENGYTFGSGTRLTVV.